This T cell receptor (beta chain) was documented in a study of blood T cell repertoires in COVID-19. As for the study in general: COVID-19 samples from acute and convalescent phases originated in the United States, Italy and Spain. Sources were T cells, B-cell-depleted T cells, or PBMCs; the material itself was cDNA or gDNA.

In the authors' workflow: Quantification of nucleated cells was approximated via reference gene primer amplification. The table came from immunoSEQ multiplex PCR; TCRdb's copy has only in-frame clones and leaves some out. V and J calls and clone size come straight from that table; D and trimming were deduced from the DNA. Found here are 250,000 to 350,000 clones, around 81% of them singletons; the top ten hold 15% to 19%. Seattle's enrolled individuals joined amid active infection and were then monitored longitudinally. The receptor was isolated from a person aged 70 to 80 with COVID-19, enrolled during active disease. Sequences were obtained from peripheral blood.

CDR3 in amino acids: CSASQAGQQFF. DNA for the CDR3: TGCAGTGCTAGCCAAGCGGGACAGCAGTTCTTC. V and J are TRBV20-1 and TRBJ2-1; 7 nucleotides match TRBD2. J was trimmed by 11 bases and V by 3 bases; bases with no gene match: 4. The CDR3 spans 11 residues. Germline lookup yields CDR1 DFQATT and CDR2 SNEGSKA (reference sequence).